This TCR beta chain originates from a study of blood T cell repertoires in COVID-19. The assay was immunoSEQ multiplex PCR, and TCRdb's table has in-frame clones only and misses some. The profile shows more than 95,000 clones, about 80% of them singletons. The germline CDR1 and CDR2 sequences are SGHRS and YFSETQ. Trimming cost V 0 bases and J 4 bases, with 8 bases left between them. This CDR3 has 14 amino acids. The sequenced material came from peripheral blood. The rearrangement uses TRBV5-1 and TRBJ1-3; D gene unclear. This TCR derives from a human donor in a cohort sampled during active COVID-19. The CDR3 DNA follows: TGCGCCAGCAGCTTGGCCCTTGCGGGAAACACCATATATTTT. It translates to CASSLALAGNTIYF.